The T cell receptor beta chain described here comes from a study of circulating and synovial CD4+ cells in juvenile arthritis. Findings of the study overall: Measured synovium overlap likely understates the true shared repertoire.

About this clone itself: Its antigen is unknown. This sample includes further DNA sequences coding for the same CDR3.

Measured with immunoSEQ multiplex PCR; TCRdb has only the in-frame clones, and not every one. Altogether just over 35,000 clones are present, around 95% being singletons, with the ten largest covering approximately 0.7%. Trimming took off 5 bases at V and 1 base at J, with 3 bases between the two ends. The CDR3 length is 11 residues. CDR1 SEHNR and CDR2 FQNEAQ come from the germline V gene (reference sequence). Sequencing used CD4+ T cells from blood. V gene TRBV7-9 combines with J gene TRBJ2-7; D is ambiguous. The TCR comes from a human donor with juvenile idiopathic arthritis. CDR3 nucleotides: TGTGCCAGCAGCCCATCCTACGAGCAGTACTTC. This sequence encodes CASSPSYEQYF.